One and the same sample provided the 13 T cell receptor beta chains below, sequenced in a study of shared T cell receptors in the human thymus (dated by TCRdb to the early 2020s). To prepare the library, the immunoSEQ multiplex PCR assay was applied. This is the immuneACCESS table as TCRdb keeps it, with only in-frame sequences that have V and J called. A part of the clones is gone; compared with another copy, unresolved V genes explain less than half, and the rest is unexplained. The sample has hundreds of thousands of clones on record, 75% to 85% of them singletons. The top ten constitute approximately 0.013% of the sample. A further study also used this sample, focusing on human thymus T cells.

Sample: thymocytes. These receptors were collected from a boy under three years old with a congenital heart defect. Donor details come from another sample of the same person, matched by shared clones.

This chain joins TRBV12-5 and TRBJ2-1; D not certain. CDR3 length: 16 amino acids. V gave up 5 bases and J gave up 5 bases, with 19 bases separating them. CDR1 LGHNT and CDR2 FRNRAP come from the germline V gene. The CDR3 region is CASGTGVAGRHNEQFF. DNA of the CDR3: TGTGCTAGTGGTACCGGCGTCGCAGGCAGACACAATGAGCAGTTCTTC.

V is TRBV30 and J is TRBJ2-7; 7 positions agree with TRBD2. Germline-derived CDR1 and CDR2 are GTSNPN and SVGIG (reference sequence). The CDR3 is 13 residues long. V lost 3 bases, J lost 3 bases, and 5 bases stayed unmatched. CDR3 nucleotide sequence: TGTGCCTGGAGGGGCCTAGCGGTCTACGAGCAGTACTTC. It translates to CAWRGLAVYEQYF.

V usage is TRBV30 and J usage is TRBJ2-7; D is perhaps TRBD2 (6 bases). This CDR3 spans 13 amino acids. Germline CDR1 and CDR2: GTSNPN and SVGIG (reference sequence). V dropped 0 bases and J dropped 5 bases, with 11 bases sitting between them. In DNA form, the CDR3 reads TGTGCCTGGAGTGTAACCCTAGCGAACGAGCAGTACTTC. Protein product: CAWSVTLANEQYF.

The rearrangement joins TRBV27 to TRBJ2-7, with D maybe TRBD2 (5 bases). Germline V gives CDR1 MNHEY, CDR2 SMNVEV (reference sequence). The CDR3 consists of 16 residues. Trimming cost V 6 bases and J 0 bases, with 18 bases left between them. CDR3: CASRRGGRLGSYEQYF. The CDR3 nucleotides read TGTGCCAGCAGACGGGGTGGGCGGTTGGGCTCCTACGAGCAGTACTTC.

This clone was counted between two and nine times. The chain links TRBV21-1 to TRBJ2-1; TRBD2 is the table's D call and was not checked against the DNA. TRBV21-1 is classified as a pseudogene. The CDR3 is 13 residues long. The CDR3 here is CASSSDYWYEQFF. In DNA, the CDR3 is TGTGCCAGCAGCTCGGACTATTGGTATGAGCAGTTCTTC.

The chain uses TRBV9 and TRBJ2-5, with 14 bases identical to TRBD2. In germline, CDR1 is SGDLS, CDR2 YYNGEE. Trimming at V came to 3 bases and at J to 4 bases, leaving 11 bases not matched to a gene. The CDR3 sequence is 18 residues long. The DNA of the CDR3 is TGTGCCAGCAGCGGACGCCAGGGACTAGCGGGAGTTGGAGAGACCCAGTACTTC. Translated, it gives CASSGRQGLAGVGETQYF.

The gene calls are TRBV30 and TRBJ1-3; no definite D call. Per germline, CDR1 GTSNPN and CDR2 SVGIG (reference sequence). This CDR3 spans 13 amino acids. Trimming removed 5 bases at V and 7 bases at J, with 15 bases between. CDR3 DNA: TGTGCCTGGCCTTGCCCAGAGCGGAACACCATATATTTT. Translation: CAWPCPERNTIYF.

For the CDR3, the DNA is TGTGCCAGCAGTTTATTGGCTAGCGACGAGCATGAGCAGTTCTTC. Its protein is CASSLLASDEHEQFF. The rearrangement uses TRBV27 and TRBJ2-1, with D tentatively TRBD2 (6 bases). The CDR3 consists of 15 residues. CDR1 is MNHEY, CDR2 SMNVEV, per germline (reference sequence). V dropped 1 base and J dropped 8 bases, with 15 bases sitting between them.

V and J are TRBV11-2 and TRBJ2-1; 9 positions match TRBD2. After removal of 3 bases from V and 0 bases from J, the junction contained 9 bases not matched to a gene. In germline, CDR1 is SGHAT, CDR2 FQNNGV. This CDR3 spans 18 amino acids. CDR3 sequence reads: CASSFQSGRPSSYNEQFF. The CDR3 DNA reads TGTGCCAGCAGCTTCCAGAGCGGGAGGCCTTCCTCCTACAATGAGCAGTTCTTC.

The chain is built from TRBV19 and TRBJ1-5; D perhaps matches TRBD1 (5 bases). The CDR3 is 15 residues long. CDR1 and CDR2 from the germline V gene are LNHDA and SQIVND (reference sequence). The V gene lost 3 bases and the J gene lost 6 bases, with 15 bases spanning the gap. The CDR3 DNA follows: TGTGCCAGTAGTATGGGGACCCTCGGGGGTCAGCCCCAGCATTTT. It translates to CASSMGTLGGQPQHF. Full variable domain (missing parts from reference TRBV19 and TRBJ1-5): DGGITQSPKYLFRKEGQNVTLSCEQNLNHDAMYWYRQDPGQGLRLIYYSQIVNDFQKGDIAEGYSVSREKKESFPLTVTSAQKNPTAFYLCASSMGTLGGQPQHFGDGTRLSIL.

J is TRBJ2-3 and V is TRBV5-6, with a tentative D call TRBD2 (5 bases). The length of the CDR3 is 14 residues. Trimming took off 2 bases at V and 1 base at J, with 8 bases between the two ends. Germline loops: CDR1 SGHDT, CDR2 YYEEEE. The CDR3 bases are TGTGCCAGCAGCTTTCTCGGGGGCACAGATACGCAGTATTTT. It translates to CASSFLGGTDTQYF.

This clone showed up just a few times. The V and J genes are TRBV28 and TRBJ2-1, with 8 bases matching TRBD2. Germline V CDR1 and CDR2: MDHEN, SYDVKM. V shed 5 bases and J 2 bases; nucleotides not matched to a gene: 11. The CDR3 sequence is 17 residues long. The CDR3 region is CASSGFWREAPYNEQFF. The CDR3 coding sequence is TGTGCCAGCAGTGGGTTTTGGCGGGAGGCTCCCTACAATGAGCAGTTCTTC.

CDR3 DNA: TGTGCCAGCAGTTCCCCGGCGCGGGAGGCCCTCTACTACAATGAGCAGTTCTTC. Translating gives CASSSPAREALYYNEQFF. V is TRBV27 and J is TRBJ2-1, with 8 bases matching TRBD2. The CDR3 has 18 residues. CDR1 and CDR2 (germline): MNHEY, SMNVEV (reference sequence). The V and J ends lost 4 bases and 3 bases, in that order; junction bases with no gene match: 14.